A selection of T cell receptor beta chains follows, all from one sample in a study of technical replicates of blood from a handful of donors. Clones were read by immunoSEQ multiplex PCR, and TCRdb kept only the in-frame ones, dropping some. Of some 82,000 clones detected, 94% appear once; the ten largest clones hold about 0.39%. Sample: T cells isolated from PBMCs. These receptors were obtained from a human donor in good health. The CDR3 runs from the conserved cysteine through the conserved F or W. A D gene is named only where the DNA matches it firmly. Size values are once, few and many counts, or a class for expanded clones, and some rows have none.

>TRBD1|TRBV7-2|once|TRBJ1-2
CASSLGGTAQSGYTF
TGTGCCAGCAGCTTAGGAGGGACAGCCCAGAGTGGCTACACCTTC
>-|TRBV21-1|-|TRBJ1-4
CASLASYEKLFF
TGTGCCAGCTTGGCATCATACGAAAAACTGTTTTTT
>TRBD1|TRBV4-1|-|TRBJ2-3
CASSQVRQGSTDTQYF
TGCGCCAGCAGCCAAGTGAGACAGGGTAGCACAGATACGCAGTATTTT
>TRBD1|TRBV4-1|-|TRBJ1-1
CASSQAPRGYTEAFF
TGCGCCAGCAGCCAAGCTCCCAGGGGGTACACTGAAGCTTTCTTT
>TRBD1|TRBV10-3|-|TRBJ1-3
CAVGQGINLPGNTIYF
TGTGCCGTCGGACAGGGGATTAATTTGCCTGGAAACACCATATATTTT
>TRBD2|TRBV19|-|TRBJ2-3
CASTSGRADTQYF
TGTGCCAGTACTAGCGGGAGGGCCGATACGCAGTATTTT
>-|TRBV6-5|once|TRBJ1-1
CASSYSMTGNTEAFF
TGTGCCAGCAGTTACTCGATGACAGGGAACACTGAAGCTTTCTTT
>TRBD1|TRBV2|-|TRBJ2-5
CASRGDRTYQETQYF
TGTGCCAGCAGGGGGGACAGGACGTACCAAGAGACCCAGTACTTC
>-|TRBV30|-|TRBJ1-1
CAWSAQANTEAFF
TGTGCCTGGAGTGCACAGGCTAACACTGAAGCTTTCTTT
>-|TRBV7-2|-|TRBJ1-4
CASSLAPGPLKEKLFF
TGTGCCAGCAGCTTAGCCCCAGGGCCACTAAAGGAAAAACTGTTTTTT
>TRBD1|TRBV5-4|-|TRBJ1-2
CASSLAGRGRGYTF
TGTGCCAGCAGCTTGGCCGGGAGGGGGCGAGGCTACACCTTC
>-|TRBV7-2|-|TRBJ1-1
CASSPSGGPTEAFF
TGTGCCAGCAGCCCCTCGGGGGGGCCCACTGAAGCTTTCTTT
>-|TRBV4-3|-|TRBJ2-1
CASSQDVGDEQFF
TGCGCCAGCAGCCAAGATGTGGGCGATGAGCAGTTCTTC
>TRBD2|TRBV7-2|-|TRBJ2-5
CASSFGLARETQYF
TGTGCCAGCAGCTTCGGACTAGCTAGAGAGACCCAGTACTTC
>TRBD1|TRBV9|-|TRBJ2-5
CASSRDRGQETQYF
TGTGCCAGCAGCCGGGACAGGGGACAAGAGACCCAGTACTTC
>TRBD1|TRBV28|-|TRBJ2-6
CASSRGGIGSGANVLTF
TGTGCCAGCAGCCGAGGGGGCATAGGCTCTGGGGCCAACGTCCTGACTTTC
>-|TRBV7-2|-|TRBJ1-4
CASSLESGGGEKLFF
TGTGCCAGCAGCTTAGAATCGGGGGGAGGTGAAAAACTGTTTTTT
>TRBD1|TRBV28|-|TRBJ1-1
CASSAGTGELTEAFF
TGTGCCAGCAGCGCCGGGACAGGGGAGCTCACTGAAGCTTTCTTT
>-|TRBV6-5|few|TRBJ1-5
CASSYNRDNQPQHF
TGTGCCAGCAGTTATAACAGGGACAATCAGCCCCAGCATTTT
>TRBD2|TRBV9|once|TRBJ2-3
CASSVEGGLVYTQYF
TGTGCCAGCAGCGTCGAAGGAGGACTAGTCTATACGCAGTATTTT
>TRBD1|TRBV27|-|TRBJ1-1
CASSLGQGNTEAFF
TGTGCCAGCAGTCTAGGACAGGGTAACACTGAAGCTTTCTTT
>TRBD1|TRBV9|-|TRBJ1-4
CASSYGQGRTNEKLFF
TGTGCCAGCAGCTACGGACAGGGAAGAACTAATGAAAAACTGTTTTTT
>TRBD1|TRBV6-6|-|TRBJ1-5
CASSTGQGGQPQHF
TGTGCCAGCAGTACTGGACAGGGTGGGCAGCCCCAGCATTTT
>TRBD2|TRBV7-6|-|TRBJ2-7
CASSATSGRPYEQYF
TGTGCCAGCAGCGCCACTAGCGGGAGACCCTACGAGCAGTACTTC
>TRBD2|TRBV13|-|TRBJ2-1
CASSSRDYRPLNEQFF
TGTGCCAGCAGCTCCCGGGACTATAGACCCCTTAATGAGCAGTTCTTC
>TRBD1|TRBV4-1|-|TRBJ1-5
CASSQDPGQGFQPQHF
TGCGCCAGCAGCCAAGATCCGGGACAGGGTTTTCAGCCCCAGCATTTT
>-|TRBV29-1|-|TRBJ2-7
CSVRTAYSYEQYF
TGCAGCGTTAGGACAGCCTACTCCTACGAGCAGTACTTC
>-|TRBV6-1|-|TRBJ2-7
CASSAGFTYEQYF
TGTGCCAGCAGTGCGGGATTTACCTACGAGCAGTACTTC